The 10 T cell receptor beta chains below were found in one sample sequenced in a study of blood T cell repertoires in COVID-19. Sequenced by immunoSEQ multiplex PCR; TCRdb stores in-frame clones only, minus some. In the table there are over 150,000 clones, 70% to 85% of which are singletons. The source material was peripheral blood. The receptors here all came from a woman in her forties or fifties with acute or convalescent COVID-19.

The V and J genes are TRBV29-1 and TRBJ2-1, with D possibly matching TRBD1 (6 bases). Germline V CDR1 and CDR2: SQVTM, ANQGSEA. Trimming took 7 bases from V and 4 from J, leaving 11 bases between them. The CDR3 totals 12 residues. This CDR3 reads CSALTGYNEQFF. CDR3 sequence (DNA): TGCAGCGCCTTGACAGGATACAATGAGCAGTTCTTC.

The table lists this clone with many counts. CDR3 loop: CASSPRGPYEQYF. The DNA for the CDR3 is TGTGCCAGCAGCCCCAGGGGACCGTACGAGCAGTACTTC. The chain links TRBV7-9 to TRBJ2-7; possibly TRBD1 for D (6 bases). Germline V gene data show CDR1 as SEHNR and CDR2 as FQNEAQ (reference sequence). Trimming stripped 5 bases from V and 4 bases from J, with 12 bases between. CDR3 length: 13 amino acids.

The J gene is TRBJ1-2, the V gene TRBV12-3 or TRBV12-4; D is possibly TRBD1 (6 bases). This CDR3 region has 12 residues. V was clipped by 3 bases and J by 8 bases, with 10 bases between them. CDR3 in amino acids: CASSFRQVGYTF. In nucleotides, the CDR3 is TGTGCCAGCAGTTTTAGACAGGTCGGCTACACCTTC.

CDR3 nucleotide sequence: TGCAGCGGGGGACAGGTGCACACAGATACGCAGTATTTT. As protein: CSGGQVHTDTQYF. This sequence joins TRBV29-1 and TRBJ2-3, with TRBD1 matching over 8 bases. Germline-derived CDR1 and CDR2 are SQVTM and ANQGSEA. The junction had 5 bases not matched to a gene; V was cut back by 7 bases and J by 2 bases. The CDR3 extends over 13 amino acids.

The DNA of the CDR3 is TGTGCCAGCAGAACAGGGATAGGCAATGAGCAGTTCTTC. The encoded protein is CASRTGIGNEQFF. The chain combines TRBV11-2 with TRBJ2-1, with TRBD1 as a possible D gene (6 bases). This CDR3 is built from 13 residues. CDR1 is SGHAT and CDR2 is FQNNGV in the germline V gene. V dropped 6 bases and J dropped 6 bases, with 12 bases sitting between them. Together with reference TRBV11-2 and TRBJ2-1, the CDR3 gives the full variable domain: EAGVAQSPRYKIIEKRQSVAFWCNPISGHATLYWYQQILGQGPKLLIQFQNNGVVDDSQLPKDRFSAERLKGVDSTLKIQPAKLEDSAVYLCASRTGIGNEQFFGPGTRLTVL.

The genes are TRBV28 and TRBJ2-7, with D maybe TRBD1 (5 bases). CDR3 length: 15 amino acids. Germline loops: CDR1 MDHEN, CDR2 SYDVKM. Between the trimmed V and J ends, which lost 5 bases and 1 base, there was a span of 15 bases. CDR3 DNA sequence: TGTGCCAGCAGTCCCCGAAGACGACAGTCCTACGAGCAGTACTTC. Its protein product is CASSPRRRQSYEQYF.

The chain links TRBV5-1 to TRBJ2-7, with 8 bases identical to TRBD1. Germline CDR1 reads SGHRS; CDR2 reads YFSETQ. V dropped 0 bases and J dropped 3; count of bases not matched to a gene: 5. This CDR3 spans 15 amino acids. The DNA for the CDR3 is TGCGCCAGCAGCTTGGCCGCGGGACAGGTCTACGAGCAGTACTTC. Amino acids: CASSLAAGQVYEQYF.

CDR3 sequence reads: CASSFSWEAEQYF. In DNA form, the CDR3 reads TGTGCCAGCAGTTTTTCCTGGGAGGCCGAGCAGTACTTC. V gene TRBV27 combines with J gene TRBJ2-7, with D possibly being TRBD2 (6 bases). CDR1 is MNHEY, CDR2 SMNVEV, per germline (reference sequence). The CDR3 contains 13 residues. Trimming removed 3 bases from V and 6 bases from J, with 12 bases in between.

This rearrangement joins TRBV3-1 (or the pseudogene TRBV3-2) to TRBJ2-7, with D tentatively TRBD1 (5 bases). Germline CDR1 LGHDT, CDR2 YNNKEL (reference sequence). This CDR3 is built from 15 residues. V was pared by 1 base and J by 6 bases, with 16 bases between. The CDR3 nucleotides read TGTGCCAGCAGCCAAGGGGGCAGGGTGCCCTCCGAGCAGTACTTC. Amino acids: CASSQGGRVPSEQYF.

This clone was detected only once. The chain combines TRBV4-1 with TRBJ1-5; D is undetermined. The V gene lost 4 bases and the J gene lost 8 bases, with 15 bases spanning the gap. Germline CDR1 MGHRA, CDR2 YSYEKL. This CDR3 has 14 residues. The CDR3 DNA sequence: TGCGCCAGCAGCCGGGTACAGATGGGAGAGCCCCAGCATTTT. Encoded protein: CASSRVQMGEPQHF.